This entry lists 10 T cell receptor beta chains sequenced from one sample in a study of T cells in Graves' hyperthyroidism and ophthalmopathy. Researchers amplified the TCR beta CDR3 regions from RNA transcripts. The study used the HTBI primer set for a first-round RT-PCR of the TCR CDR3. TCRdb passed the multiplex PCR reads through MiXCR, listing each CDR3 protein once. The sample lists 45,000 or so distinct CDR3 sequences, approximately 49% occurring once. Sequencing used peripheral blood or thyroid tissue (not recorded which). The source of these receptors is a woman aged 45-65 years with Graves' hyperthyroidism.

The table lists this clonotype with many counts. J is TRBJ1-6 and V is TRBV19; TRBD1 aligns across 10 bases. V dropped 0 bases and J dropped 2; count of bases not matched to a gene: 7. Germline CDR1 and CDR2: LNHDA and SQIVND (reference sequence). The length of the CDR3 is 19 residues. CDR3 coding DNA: TGTGCCAGTAGTATAGATCCGCCGGGACAGGGGACCTATAATTCACCCCTCCACTTT. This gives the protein CASSIDPPGQGTYNSPLHF. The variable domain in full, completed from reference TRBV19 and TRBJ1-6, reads DGGITQSPKYLFRKEGQNVTLSCEQNLNHDAMYWYRQDPGQGLRLIYYSQIVNDFQKGDIAEGYSVSREKKESFPLTVTSAQKNPTAFYLCASSIDPPGQGTYNSPLHFGNGTRLTVT.

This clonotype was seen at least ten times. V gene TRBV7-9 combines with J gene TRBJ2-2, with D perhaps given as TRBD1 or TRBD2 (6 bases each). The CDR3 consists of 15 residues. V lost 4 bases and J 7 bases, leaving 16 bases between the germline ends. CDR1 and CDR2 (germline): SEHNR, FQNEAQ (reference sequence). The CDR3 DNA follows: TGTGCCAGCAGCTCCCACAGGGCGGAGGGCGGGGAGCTGTTTTTT. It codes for CASSSHRAEGGELFF.

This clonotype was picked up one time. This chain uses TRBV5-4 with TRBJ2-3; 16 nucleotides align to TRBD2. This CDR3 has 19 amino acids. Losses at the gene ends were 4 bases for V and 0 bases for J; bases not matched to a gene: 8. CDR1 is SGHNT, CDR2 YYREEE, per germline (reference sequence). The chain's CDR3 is CASSPGLAGGPHSTDTQYF. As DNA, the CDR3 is TGTGCCAGCAGCCCGGGACTAGCGGGAGGGCCCCACAGCACAGATACGCAGTATTTT.

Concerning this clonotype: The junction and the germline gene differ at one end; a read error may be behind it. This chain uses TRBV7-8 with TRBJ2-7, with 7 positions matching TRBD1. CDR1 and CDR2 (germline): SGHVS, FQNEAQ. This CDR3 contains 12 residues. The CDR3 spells CASSGQAYELYF. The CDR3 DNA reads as TGTGCCAGCAGCGGACAGGCGTACGAGCTGTACTTC.

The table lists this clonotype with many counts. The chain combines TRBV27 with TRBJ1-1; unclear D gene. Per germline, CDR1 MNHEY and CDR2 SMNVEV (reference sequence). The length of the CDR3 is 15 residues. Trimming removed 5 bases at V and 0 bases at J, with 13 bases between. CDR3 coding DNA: TGTGCCAGCAGTCCCTCGGATTTGATGAACACTGAAGCTTTCTTT. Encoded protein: CASSPSDLMNTEAFF.

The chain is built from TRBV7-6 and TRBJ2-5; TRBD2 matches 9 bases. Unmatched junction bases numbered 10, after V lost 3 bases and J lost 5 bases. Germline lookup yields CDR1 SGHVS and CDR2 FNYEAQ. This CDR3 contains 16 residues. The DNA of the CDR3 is TGTGCCAGCAGCTTGGAAGCGGGAGGCTCTAGGGAGACCCAGTACTTC. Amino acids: CASSLEAGGSRETQYF.

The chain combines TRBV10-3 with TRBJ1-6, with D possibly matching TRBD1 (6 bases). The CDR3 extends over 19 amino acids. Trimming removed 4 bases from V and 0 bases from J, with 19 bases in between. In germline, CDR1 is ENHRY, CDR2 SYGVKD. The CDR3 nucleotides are TGTGCCATCAGTGCGCAGGGGAGACCTCCAAGCTCCTATAATTCACCCCTCCACTTT. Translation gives CAISAQGRPPSSYNSPLHF.

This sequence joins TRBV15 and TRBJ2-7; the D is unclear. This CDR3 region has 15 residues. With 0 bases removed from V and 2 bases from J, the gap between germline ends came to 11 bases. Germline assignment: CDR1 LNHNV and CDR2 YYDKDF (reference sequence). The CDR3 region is CATSRDPAVPYEQYF. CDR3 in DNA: TGTGCCACCAGCAGAGATCCGGCGGTTCCCTACGAGCAGTACTTC. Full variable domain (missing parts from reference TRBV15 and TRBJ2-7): DAMVIQNPRYQVTQFGKPVTLSCSQTLNHNVMYWYQQKSSQAPKLLFHYYDKDFNNEADTPDNFQSRRPNTSFCFLDIRSPGLGDTAMYLCATSRDPAVPYEQYFGPGTRLTVT.

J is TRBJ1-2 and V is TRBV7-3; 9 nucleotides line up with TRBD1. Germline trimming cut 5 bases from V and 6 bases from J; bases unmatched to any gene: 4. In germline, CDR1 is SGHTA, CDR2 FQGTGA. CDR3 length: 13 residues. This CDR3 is CASSGTGTDGYTF. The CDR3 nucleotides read TGTGCCAGCAGCGGGACAGGGACCGATGGCTACACCTTC. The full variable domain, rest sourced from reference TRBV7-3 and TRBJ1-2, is GAGVSQTPSNKVTEKGKYVELRCDPISGHTALYWYRQSLGQGPEFLIYFQGTGAADDSGLPNDRFFAVRPEGSVSTLKIQRTERGDSAVYLCASSGTGTDGYTFGSGTRLTVV.

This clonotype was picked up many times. For the CDR3, the DNA is TGCAGTGCTAGACCGGGACTAGCGGGAGGGAAGATAACGCAGTATTTT. Amino acids: CSARPGLAGGKITQYF. The chain is built from TRBV20-1 and TRBJ2-3; 16 bases map to TRBD2. The J segment lost 9 bases and the V segment lost 2 bases, leaving 8 bases of the junction unmatched. Germline loops: CDR1 DFQATT, CDR2 SNEGSKA (reference sequence). The CDR3 is 16 residues long.